Below, one T cell receptor (beta chain) is given with its context. Its specificity is unknown. The sample belongs to a study of cytomegalovirus exposure and HLA in healthy donors. Study-wide context: Later, an analysis reported that the 130 or so validation repertoires had used the same platform as the approximately 600 first-cohort repertoires. Study conclusions and caveats: Some TCR beta chains (over 150 of them) were listed as cytomegalovirus-associated.

Germline V gene data show CDR1 as KGHSH and CDR2 as LQKENI. The CDR3 is 16 amino acids. V lost 3 bases, J lost 2 bases, and 14 bases lay in between. Clones were sequenced by immunoSEQ multiplex PCR, and TCRdb holds only the in-frame ones, with some missing. Of under 200,000 clones listed, about nine tenths are singletons. V usage is TRBV18 and J usage is TRBJ2-1, with D perhaps matching TRBD2 (6 bases). This clonotype was sampled from a man between 18 and 29 years old in good health and CMV-seropositive. The sequenced sample was PBMCs. CDR3 nucleotides: TGTGCCAGCTCACCCTGGGACTCCCGAACCTACAATGAGCAGTTCTTC. It encodes CASSPWDSRTYNEQFF.